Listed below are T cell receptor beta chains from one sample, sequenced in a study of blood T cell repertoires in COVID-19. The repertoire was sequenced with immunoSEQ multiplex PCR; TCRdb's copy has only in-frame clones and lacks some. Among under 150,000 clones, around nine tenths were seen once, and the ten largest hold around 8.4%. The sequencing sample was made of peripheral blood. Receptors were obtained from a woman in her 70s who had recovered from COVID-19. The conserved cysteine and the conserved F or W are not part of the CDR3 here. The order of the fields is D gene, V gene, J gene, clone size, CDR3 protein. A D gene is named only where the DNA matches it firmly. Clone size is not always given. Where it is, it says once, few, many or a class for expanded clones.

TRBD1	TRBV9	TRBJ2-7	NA	ASSADRGQAYEQY
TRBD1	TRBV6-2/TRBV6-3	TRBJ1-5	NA	ASSYSERGRQPQH
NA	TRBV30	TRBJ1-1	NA	AWGRVRGTEAF
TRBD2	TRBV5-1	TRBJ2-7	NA	ASSATSGEYGQY
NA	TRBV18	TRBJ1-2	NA	ASSPSPPGPNYGYT
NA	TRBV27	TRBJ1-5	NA	ASSSLTGQPQH
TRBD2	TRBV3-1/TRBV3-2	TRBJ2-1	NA	ASSSQSTSGPNNEQF
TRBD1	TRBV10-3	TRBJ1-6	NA	AIRGQGAVSSPLH
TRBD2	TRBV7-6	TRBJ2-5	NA	ASSLALLAGGGPGETQY
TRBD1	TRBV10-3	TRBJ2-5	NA	AISRQGGETQY
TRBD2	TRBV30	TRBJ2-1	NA	ASRGVFRREGPNEQF
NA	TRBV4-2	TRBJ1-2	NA	ASSQDGQSYGYT
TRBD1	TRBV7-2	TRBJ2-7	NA	ASSPGQGLSEQY
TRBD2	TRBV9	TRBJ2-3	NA	ASSVGTGASGNTYTQY
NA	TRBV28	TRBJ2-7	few	ASSIWGHTYEQY
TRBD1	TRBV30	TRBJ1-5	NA	AWTGTGIGQPQH
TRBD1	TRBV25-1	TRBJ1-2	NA	ASTNSGRQGGYT
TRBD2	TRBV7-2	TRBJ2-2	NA	ASSLRGRVTGELF
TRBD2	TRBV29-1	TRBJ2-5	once	SVGKGTSGSGETQY
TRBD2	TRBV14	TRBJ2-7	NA	ASSQLAGPRYEQY
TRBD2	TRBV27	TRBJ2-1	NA	ASKREGPANEQF
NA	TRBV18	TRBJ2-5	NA	ASSPAGATVETQY
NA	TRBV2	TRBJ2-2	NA	ADRRAGGTGELF
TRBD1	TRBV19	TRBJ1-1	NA	ASSIRTGEAF
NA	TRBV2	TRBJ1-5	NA	ASSEEWLGRRNQPQH
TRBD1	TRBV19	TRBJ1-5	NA	ASSTGTGGTNQPQH
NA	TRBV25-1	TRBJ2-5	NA	ASSEDRQGGETQY
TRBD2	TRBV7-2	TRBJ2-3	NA	ASSLIPRSGGRTDTQY
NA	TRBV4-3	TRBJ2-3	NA	ASSLTGRAGDTDTQY
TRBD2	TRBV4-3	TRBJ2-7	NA	ASSHHGTSGRGVVQY
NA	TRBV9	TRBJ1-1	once	ASSVTTNTEAF
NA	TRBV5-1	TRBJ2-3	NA	ASSPWGSTDTQY
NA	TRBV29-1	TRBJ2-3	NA	SGGAGDTQY
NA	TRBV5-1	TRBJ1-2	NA	ASSQGPLGGYT
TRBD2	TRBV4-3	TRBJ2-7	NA	ASSRGLAGNYEQY
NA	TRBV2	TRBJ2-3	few	ASSPDRIGGTDTQY
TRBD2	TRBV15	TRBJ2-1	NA	ATSRIGGSGLEQF
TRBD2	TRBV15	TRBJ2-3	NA	ATSQRTSGRAFTQY
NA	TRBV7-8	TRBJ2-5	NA	ASKLTIGTPQETQY
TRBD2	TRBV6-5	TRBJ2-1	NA	ASAGGYNEQF
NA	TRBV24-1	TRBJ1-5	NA	ATSDPRGGTGNQPQH
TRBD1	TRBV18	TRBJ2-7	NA	ASSPGTVYEQY
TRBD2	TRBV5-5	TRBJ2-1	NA	ASSPGVAGGKRNEQF
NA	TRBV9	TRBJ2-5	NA	ASSPAGYTRETQY
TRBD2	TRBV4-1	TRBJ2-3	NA	ATRGLAGNTQY
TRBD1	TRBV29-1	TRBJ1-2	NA	SVAAGTGYGYT
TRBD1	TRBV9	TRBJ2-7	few	ASSKGAAYEQY
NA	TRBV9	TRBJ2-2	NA	ASSVDRLAGELF
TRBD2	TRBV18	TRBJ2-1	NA	ASSPNWLAGNNEQF
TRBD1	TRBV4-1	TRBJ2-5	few	ASSQEETGAWETQY
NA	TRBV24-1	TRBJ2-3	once	ATSDHYRDSTQY
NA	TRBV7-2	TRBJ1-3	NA	ASSLAGFSGNTIY
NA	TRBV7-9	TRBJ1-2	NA	ASSSPDRSHGYT
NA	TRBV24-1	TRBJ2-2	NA	ATRETVTGELF
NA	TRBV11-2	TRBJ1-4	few	ASSSTGEKLF